Listed here are 6 T cell receptor beta chains from one sample, sequenced in a study of OX40 agonist ivuxolimab in advanced cancers. Assay used: immunoSEQ multiplex PCR; TCRdb lists only in-frame clones, some missing. This sample yields about 65,000 clones, of which roughly 84% are seen a single time; over 0.3% belongs to the top ten. The material was CD4+ or CD8+ T cells sorted from blood, obtained in a trial of the OX40 agonist ivuxolimab. These receptors originate from an adult with an advanced solid tumor such as melanoma, head and neck, liver or kidney cancer.

J is TRBJ2-5 and V is TRBV5-4; D tentatively reads TRBD1 or TRBD2 (6 bases each). CDR1 and CDR2 (germline): SGHNT, YYREEE (reference sequence). CDR3 length: 16 residues. V lost 4 bases to trimming and J lost 5 bases, with 21 bases between them. CDR3 loop: CASSPSTGRGGETQYF. The CDR3 DNA reads TGTGCCAGCAGCCCTAGTACGGGCCGAGGGGGGGAGACCCAGTACTTC. The variable domain in full, with the rest retrieved from reference TRBV5-4 and TRBJ2-5, is ETGVTQSPTHLIKTRGQQVTLRCSSQSGHNTVSWYQQALGQGPQFIFQYYREEENGRGNFPPRFSGLQFPNYSSELNVNALELDDSALYLCASSPSTGRGGETQYFGPGTRLLVL.

The chain employs TRBV5-1 and TRBJ2-6; the D is unclear. The CDR3 covers 15 residues. V was pared by 0 bases and J by 0 bases, with 4 bases between. CDR1 SGHRS and CDR2 YFSETQ come from the germline V gene. Here the CDR3 DNA reads TGCGCCAGCAGCTTGGGAAGCTCTGGGGCCAACGTCCTGACTTTC. Translation: CASSLGSSGANVLTF.

This chain uses TRBV6-1 with TRBJ1-5, with D possibly TRBD1 on 5 matching bases. The CDR3 is made up of 15 amino acids. Trimming removed 1 base at V and 10 bases at J, with 17 bases between. CDR1 and CDR2 (germline): MNHNS, SASEGT. CDR3 region: CASSEVGGQFEPQHF. In nucleotides, the CDR3 is TGTGCCAGCAGTGAAGTGGGGGGTCAGTTTGAACCCCAGCATTTT.

The chain is built from TRBV5-1 and TRBJ1-1, with 10 bases lining up with TRBD1. The junction had 14 bases not matched to a gene; V was cut back by 7 bases and J by 5 bases. The V gene's germline CDR1 is SGHRS and CDR2 YFSETQ. This CDR3 region has 16 residues. In DNA, the CDR3 is TGCGCCAGCGGACCTCGACAGGGGGCTTTGGGGACTGAAGCTTTCTTT. Translating it yields CASGPRQGALGTEAFF.

V usage is TRBV7-2 and J usage is TRBJ2-1; 13 bases are a match to TRBD2. J was trimmed by 7 bases and V by 5 bases; bases with no gene match: 11. Germline V gives CDR1 SGHTA, CDR2 FQGNSA. The CDR3 contains 17 residues. The CDR3 region is CASSLLGLAGAGNEQFF. The CDR3 DNA follows: TGTGCCAGCAGCCTATTAGGACTAGCGGGGGCCGGGAATGAGCAGTTCTTC.

The chain joins TRBV7-9 to TRBJ1-1, with D uncertain. The CDR3 extends over 16 amino acids. Germline-derived CDR1 and CDR2 are SEHNR and FQNEAQ (reference sequence). V was shortened by 5 bases and J by 3 bases, with 19 bases between the two germline ends. CDR3: CASSATLPGRDTEAFF. CDR3 nucleotide sequence: TGTGCCAGCAGCGCAACCCTTCCGGGCCGGGACACTGAAGCTTTCTTT.